This entry lists 18 T cell receptor beta chains sequenced from one sample in a study of monozygotic twins with inflammatory bowel disease. From its re-call of the 5' RACE reads, TCRdb lists each CDR3 protein once, without DNA. The listing records some 99,000 distinct CDR3 sequences. The sample was blood. The origin of the receptors is a human donor with ulcerative colitis or Crohn's disease, or a healthy co-twin of an affected twin (not recorded which).

The genes are TRBV5-1 and TRBJ1-1; TCRdb returns TRBD1, unconfirmable since there is no DNA. The length of the CDR3 is 17 residues. Germline CDR1 SGHRS, CDR2 YFSETQ. CDR3 amino acids: CASSSFPQATVGTEAFF.

The rearrangement links TRBV24-1 to TRBJ1-2; TCRdb's assignment of TRBD1 cannot be checked, as there is no DNA. CDR1 KGHDR and CDR2 SFDVKD come from the germline V gene. This CDR3 has 16 amino acids. The chain's CDR3 is CATSDSAGTPMGGYTF.

The gene calls are TRBV7-8 and TRBJ1-6. This CDR3 comprises 12 residues. The germline CDR1 and CDR2 sequences are SGHVS and FQNEAQ. The CDR3 reads CASSLINSPLHF.

This chain joins TRBV19 and TRBJ2-5; TCRdb reports TRBD1, a call that lacks DNA to check it against. This CDR3 region has 15 residues. Per germline, CDR1 LNHDA and CDR2 SQIVND (reference sequence). CDR3 region: CASSEIRDSKETQYF.

The chain is built from TRBV3-1 and TRBJ2-3; TCRdb picks TRBD2, but there is no DNA to check that call. The CDR3 has 17 residues. CDR1 and CDR2 from the germline V gene are LGHDT and YNNKEL (reference sequence). The chain's CDR3 is CASSQVGTSGSTDTQYF.

This chain connects TRBV5-1 to TRBJ2-5. CDR1 SGHRS and CDR2 YFSETQ come from the germline V gene. The CDR3 extends over 14 amino acids. CDR3 loop: CASSLAPGQETQYF.

V gene TRBV29-1 combines with J gene TRBJ2-1. Germline V gene data show CDR1 as SQVTM and CDR2 as ANQGSEA. This CDR3 is built from 15 residues. CDR3: CSVEIGRSSYNEQFF.

The chain has TRBV11-2 and TRBJ2-1; TCRdb returns TRBD2, unconfirmable since there is no DNA. The CDR3 contains 19 residues. Germline V CDR1 and CDR2: SGHAT, FQNNGV. This chain's CDR3 is CASSQYGLAALSSYNEQFF.

This sequence joins TRBV5-5 and TRBJ2-1; the TCRdb D gene call, TRBD1, has no DNA to confirm it. The V gene's germline CDR1 is SGHKS and CDR2 YYEKEE (reference sequence). CDR3 size: 13 residues. The CDR3 protein is CASSWTGYNEQFF.

The CDR3 here is CASSQDPAVAGVFGELFF. V gene TRBV4-2 combines with J gene TRBJ2-2; TCRdb picks TRBD2, but there is no DNA to check that call. This CDR3 spans 18 amino acids. CDR1 and CDR2 (germline): LGHNA, YNFKEQ.

J is TRBJ2-7 and V is TRBV19. Per germline, CDR1 LNHDA and CDR2 SQIVND (reference sequence). This CDR3 contains 14 residues. The CDR3 is CASSIVGDSYEQYF.

This chain connects TRBV12-3 or TRBV12-4 to TRBJ2-1; the TCRdb call, TRBD2, lacks DNA for checking. The CDR3 is made up of 18 amino acids. The CDR3 is CASSGGKTSGSAINEQFF.

The chain has TRBV12-3 or TRBV12-4 and TRBJ2-3. CDR3 length: 14 amino acids. The CDR3 loop reads CASSFGVPTDTQYF.

The chain combines TRBV4-3 with TRBJ2-3; checking the TCRdb D call of TRBD1 is not possible without DNA. The germline V gene encodes CDR1 LGHNA and CDR2 YSLEER. This CDR3 region has 15 residues. The CDR3 here is CASSQEEDITDTQYF.

The genes are TRBV5-5 and TRBJ2-1; lacking DNA, the TRBD2 call made by TCRdb goes unchecked. Germline CDR1 reads SGHKS; CDR2 reads YYEKEE (reference sequence). This CDR3 has 13 residues. The CDR3 region is CASSLFRGNEQFF. Together with reference TRBV5-5 and TRBJ2-1, the CDR3 gives the full variable domain: DAGVTQSPTHLIKTRGQQVTLRCSPISGHKSVSWYQQVLGQGPQFIFQYYEKEERGRGNFPDRFSARQFPNYSSELNVNALLLGDSALYLCASSLFRGNEQFFGPGTRLTVL.

This chain links TRBV29-1 with TRBJ1-1. The CDR3 covers 16 residues. Germline V gene lookup returns CDR1 SQVTM and CDR2 ANQGSEA. The CDR3 loop reads CSVSEPEFRQNTEAFF.

The rearrangement uses TRBV19 and TRBJ1-2; TCRdb's assignment of TRBD1 cannot be checked, as there is no DNA. CDR3 length: 12 amino acids. The V gene's germline CDR1 is LNHDA and CDR2 SQIVND (reference sequence). The CDR3 region is CASSPRGYGYTF. Full variable domain (missing parts from reference TRBV19 and TRBJ1-2): DGGITQSPKYLFRKEGQNVTLSCEQNLNHDAMYWYRQDPGQGLRLIYYSQIVNDFQKGDIAEGYSVSREKKESFPLTVTSAQKNPTAFYLCASSPRGYGYTFGSGTRLTVV.

V and J are TRBV28 and TRBJ1-1. Per germline, CDR1 MDHEN and CDR2 SYDVKM. CDR3 size: 15 residues. This CDR3 reads CASSLYTGPPTEAFF.